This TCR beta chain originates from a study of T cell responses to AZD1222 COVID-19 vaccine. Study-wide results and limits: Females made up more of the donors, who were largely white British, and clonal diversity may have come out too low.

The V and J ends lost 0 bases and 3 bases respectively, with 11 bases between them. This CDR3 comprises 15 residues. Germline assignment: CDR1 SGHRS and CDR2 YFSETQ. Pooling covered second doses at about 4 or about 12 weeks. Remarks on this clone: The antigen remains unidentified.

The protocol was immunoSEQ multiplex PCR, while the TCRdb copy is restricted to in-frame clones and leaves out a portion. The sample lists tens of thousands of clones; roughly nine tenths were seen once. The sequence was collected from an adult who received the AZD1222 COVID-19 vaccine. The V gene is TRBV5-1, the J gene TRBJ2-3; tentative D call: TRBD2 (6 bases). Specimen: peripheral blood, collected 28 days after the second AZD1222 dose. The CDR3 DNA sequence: TGCGCCAGCAGCTTGGGAGGGAGCGGGACAGATACGCAGTATTTT. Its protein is CASSLGGSGTDTQYF.